These T cell receptor beta chains were read from a single sample in a study of blood T cell repertoires in COVID-19. Here immunoSEQ multiplex PCR was the method, and the copy in TCRdb shows in-frame clones only, minus some. The sample yields 77,000 or so clones, 85% to 90% seen once. Sequenced input: peripheral blood. Every receptor here comes from a man aged 45-65 years with active COVID-19. Each CDR3 is given with its conserved first and last residue. D genes are given only for firm matches. Clone size, where shown, is once, few, many, or a class for clones that have expanded.

TRBD2	TRBJ2-5	.	TRBV19	CASSTGTSGRETQYF	TGTGCCAGTAGCACCGGGACTAGCGGGCGAGAGACCCAGTACTTC
.	TRBJ1-1	.	TRBV18	CASSPRGGGEDTEAFF	TGTGCCAGCTCACCAAGGGGGGGCGGGGAGGACACTGAAGCTTTCTTT
.	TRBJ1-1	.	TRBV5-1	CASSLEGGTEAFF	TGCGCCAGCAGCTTGGAGGGAGGGACTGAAGCTTTCTTT
TRBD1	TRBJ2-1	.	TRBV7-3	CASSSGTGNNEQFF	TGTGCCAGCAGCTCCGGGACAGGGAACAATGAGCAGTTCTTC
.	TRBJ2-3	.	TRBV9	CASSAMDTQYF	TGTGCCAGCAGCGCAATGGATACGCAGTATTTT
TRBD1	TRBJ2-5	.	TRBV24-1	CATSDGGRGQETQYF	TGTGCCACCAGTGATGGAGGCAGGGGGCAGGAGACCCAGTACTTC
.	TRBJ2-4	.	TRBV18	CASSPPSLAKNIQYF	TGTGCCAGCTCACCACCGTCGTTAGCCAAAAACATTCAGTACTTC
TRBD1	TRBJ2-2	once	TRBV29-1	CSVLGTGGTGELFF	TGCAGCGTTTTAGGGACAGGAGGGACCGGGGAGCTGTTTTTT
.	TRBJ2-2	.	TRBV6-6	CASSYSGGPGELFF	TGTGCCAGCAGTTACTCAGGAGGGCCCGGGGAGCTGTTTTTT
TRBD2	TRBJ2-5	.	TRBV7-3	CASSLRGGGPETQYF	TGTGCCAGCAGCTTACGGGGCGGGGGGCCGGAGACCCAGTACTTC
.	TRBJ1-2	.	TRBV10-1	CASSPGGSSDYTF	TGCGCCAGCAGTCCCGGGGGGTCCTCTGACTACACCTTC
.	TRBJ1-4	.	TRBV19	CASSATGGLNEKLFF	TGTGCCAGTAGCGCCACCGGGGGGCTGAATGAAAAACTGTTTTTT
TRBD1	TRBJ1-2	.	TRBV10-1	CASSEPRDRGNNYGYTF	TGCGCCAGCAGTGAGCCCCGGGACAGGGGAAACAACTATGGCTACACCTTC
.	TRBJ1-2	.	TRBV6-1	CASSESGQGGYTF	TGTGCCAGCAGTGAATCCGGGCAGGGCGGCTACACCTTC
TRBD1	TRBJ1-1	once	TRBV28	CASSPSGGAWNTEAFF	TGTGCCAGCAGTCCTTCAGGGGGCGCCTGGAACACTGAAGCTTTCTTT
TRBD1	TRBJ1-5	.	TRBV28	CASSPPWTGGHQPQHF	TGTGCCAGCAGCCCACCGTGGACAGGGGGTCATCAGCCCCAGCATTTT
.	TRBJ1-1	.	TRBV6-1	CASSEFGGEPEAFF	TGTGCCAGCAGTGAATTTGGTGGGGAGCCTGAAGCTTTCTTT
TRBD1	TRBJ1-1	once	TRBV10-3	CAINRGGNTEAFF	TGTGCCATCAACAGGGGGGGGAACACTGAAGCTTTCTTT
.	TRBJ2-7	.	TRBV7-2	CASRSDSDSYEQYF	TGTGCCAGCAGATCGGACAGTGACTCCTACGAGCAGTACTTC
TRBD2	TRBJ2-7	.	TRBV7-2	CASSLAHSGEVANEQYF	TGTGCCAGCAGCTTAGCTCATAGCGGGGAGGTGGCGAACGAGCAGTACTTC
.	TRBJ1-1	few	TRBV7-2	CASSLGYRAEAFF	TGTGCCAGCAGCTTAGGGTACAGGGCTGAAGCTTTCTTT
TRBD2	TRBJ2-1	.	TRBV27	CASSSLAGYNEQFF	TGTGCCAGCTCCTCACTAGCGGGGTACAATGAGCAGTTCTTC
.	TRBJ2-1	.	TRBV18	CASSPGAGSYDNEQFF	TGTGCCAGCTCACCAGGGGCGGGGAGTTACGACAATGAGCAGTTCTTC
TRBD1	TRBJ1-1	.	TRBV3-1/TRBV3-2	CASSPAGGMTEAFF	TGTGCCAGCAGCCCGGCAGGGGGGATGACTGAAGCTTTCTTT
.	TRBJ2-3	.	TRBV2	CASRAPTDTQYF	TGTGCCAGCAGGGCCCCGACAGATACGCAGTATTTT
.	TRBJ2-2	.	TRBV3-1/TRBV3-2	CASSPGPDRDFTGELFF	TGTGCCAGCAGCCCAGGTCCGGACAGAGATTTCACCGGGGAGCTGTTTTTT
.	TRBJ2-7	.	TRBV6-5	CASSYAGPSYEQYF	TGTGCCAGCAGTTACGCAGGGCCCTCCTACGAGCAGTACTTC
TRBD2	TRBJ2-2	few	TRBV5-4	CASSPGLANTGELFF	TGTGCCAGCAGTCCGGGACTAGCCAACACCGGGGAGCTGTTTTTT